The 16 T cell receptor beta chains below were found in one sample sequenced in a study of cytomegalovirus exposure and HLA in healthy donors. PCR involved 60 Vbeta and 13 Jbeta primers. Using immunoSEQ multiplex PCR, the repertoire was profiled, and TCRdb retains in-frame clones only, with some absent. The sample has roughly 100,000 clones, roughly 67% seen once. Sequenced material: PBMCs. The receptors stem from a boy aged 5-17 years in good health and CMV-seropositive.

The genes are TRBV30 and TRBJ1-6; 9 positions match TRBD1. Germline assignment: CDR1 GTSNPN and CDR2 SVGIG (reference sequence). The CDR3 has 15 residues. Unmatched junction bases numbered 5, after V lost 0 bases and J lost 8 bases. The CDR3 DNA follows: TGTGCCTGGAGTGTACTAGGACAGGGGTATTCACCCCTCCACTTT. It translates to CAWSVLGQGYSPLHF.

The V gene is TRBV5-1, the J gene TRBJ1-1; 8 bases match TRBD1. Germline CDR1 is SGHRS and CDR2 is YFSETQ. The CDR3 spans 16 residues. V lost 0 bases and J lost 5; bases outside the gene matches: 9. The CDR3 loop reads CASSLVSARGLTEAFF. As DNA, the CDR3 is TGCGCCAGCAGCTTGGTATCGGCCAGGGGGCTTACTGAAGCTTTCTTT.

The chain uses TRBV2 and TRBJ2-2; perhaps TRBD1 as D (6 bases). The ends were cut back, 1 base at V and 1 base at J, with 7 bases in the middle. From germline, CDR1 is SNHLY and CDR2 FYNNEI. This CDR3 is built from 15 residues. The CDR3 reads CASSEVGQNTGELFF. The CDR3 nucleotides read TGTGCCAGCAGTGAAGTGGGACAGAACACCGGGGAGCTGTTTTTT.

Concerning this clone itself: At one boundary the junction diverges from the germline segment, which might be a read error. The genes are TRBV5-1 and TRBJ1-2, with 7 bases fitting TRBD1. Germline CDR1 is SGHRS and CDR2 is YFSETQ. The CDR3 runs to 13 residues. The CDR3 DNA sequence: TGCGCCAGCAGCTTGGGGGACAGTGGCGGCTACCCCTTC. Translating it yields CASSLGDSGGYPF.

This chain joins TRBV6-5 and TRBJ2-7, with TRBD1 identical over 9 bases. Losses at the gene ends were 1 base for V and 4 bases for J; bases not matched to a gene: 8. The V gene's germline CDR1 is MNHEY and CDR2 SVGAGI. CDR3 length equals 16 residues. The CDR3 loop reads CASSYFRTGELYEQYF. In nucleotides, the CDR3 is TGTGCCAGCAGTTACTTCCGGACAGGGGAATTGTACGAGCAGTACTTC.

The chain links TRBV5-4 to TRBJ1-2, with no clear D. The CDR3 extends over 13 amino acids. V was shortened by 3 bases and J by 4 bases, with 10 bases between the two germline ends. Germline values: CDR1 SGHNT, CDR2 YYREEE (reference sequence). CDR3 region: CASSSGGVYGYTF. CDR3 nucleotide sequence: TGTGCCAGCAGCTCAGGAGGAGTCTATGGCTACACCTTC.

The rearrangement links TRBV29-1 to TRBJ2-1, with a possible D match to TRBD2 (6 bases). The germline V gene encodes CDR1 SQVTM and CDR2 ANQGSEA. Trimming pared 4 bases from V and 9 bases from J, leaving 10 bases between. The CDR3 spans 11 residues. In nucleotides, the CDR3 is TGCAGCGTTGGTGGCGGGACTGAGCAGTTCTTC. It encodes CSVGGGTEQFF.

This clone was observed a handful of times. The rearrangement uses TRBV2 and TRBJ1-5; TRBD1 agrees at 8 bases. This CDR3 region has 15 residues. V lost 4 bases, J lost 1 base, and 3 bases stayed unmatched. Looked up from germline, CDR1 is SNHLY and CDR2 is FYNNEI. CDR3 amino acids: CASSGGQVSNQPQHF. CDR3 coding DNA: TGTGCCAGCAGTGGGGGACAGGTCAGCAATCAGCCCCAGCATTTT.

This clone appeared a single time. Within the sample, other DNA sequences also encode this same CDR3. The rearrangement joins TRBV6-1 to TRBJ1-4; a possible D gene is TRBD1 (5 bases). Trimming shortened V by 2 bases and J by 7 bases, and 11 bases separated the two germline ends. The CDR3 is 14 residues long. Looked up from germline, CDR1 is MNHNS and CDR2 is SASEGT. CDR3 nucleotides: TGTGCCAGCAGTGAAAGGGGAAGAGGTGAAAAACTGTTTTTT. Translating it yields CASSERGRGEKLFF.

The chain uses TRBV30 and TRBJ2-2; TRBD1 aligns across 9 bases. CDR1 GTSNPN and CDR2 SVGIG come from the germline V gene (reference sequence). J lost 4 bases, V lost 3 bases, and 9 bases had no gene match. The CDR3 loop spans 16 amino acids. The CDR3 nucleotides read TGTGCCTGGAGCGCTCTCAGGACAGGGGTCACCGGGGAGCTGTTTTTT. This codes for CAWSALRTGVTGELFF.

The chain uses TRBV9 and TRBJ1-1, with a weak D call TRBD1 (6 bases). Germline CDR1 is SGDLS and CDR2 is YYNGEE. There are 14 residues in the CDR3. Deletions cut 4 bases from V and 5 bases from J, with 15 bases between. The CDR3 DNA follows: TGTGCCAGCAGCCCTCACATCGGGACAACTGAAGCTTTCTTT. It yields the protein CASSPHIGTTEAFF.

The rearrangement links TRBV5-1 to TRBJ1-4; TRBD1 agrees at 10 bases. The CDR3 extends over 15 amino acids. V shed 0 bases, J shed 6 bases, and the junction held 2 bases outside the gene matches. CDR1 and CDR2 from the germline V gene are SGHRS and YFSETQ. The CDR3 is CASSLEGQGDEKLFF. The CDR3 nucleotides read TGCGCCAGCAGCTTGGAAGGACAGGGGGATGAAAAACTGTTTTTT.

This clone was recorded a few times. The genes are TRBV19 and TRBJ2-3; 8 nucleotides match TRBD2. The germline V gene encodes CDR1 LNHDA and CDR2 SQIVND (reference sequence). The CDR3 extends over 16 amino acids. The junction had 6 bases not matched to a gene; V was cut back by 2 bases and J by 2 bases. CDR3 protein: CASSIRLAGNTDTQYF. DNA for the CDR3: TGTGCCAGTAGTATAAGGCTAGCGGGCAACACAGATACGCAGTATTTT.

The count of this clone is one. This CDR3 is CASSDGGTYTDTQYF. The CDR3 DNA is TGTGCCAGCAGCGACGGGGGGACGTACACAGATACGCAGTATTTT. The rearrangement links TRBV5-4 to TRBJ2-3, with 7 bases identical to TRBD2. CDR1 and CDR2 from the germline V gene are SGHNT and YYREEE (reference sequence). This CDR3 is 15 amino acids long. Losses at the gene ends were 4 bases for V and 2 bases for J; bases not matched to a gene: 7.

Comment on this clone: The junction departs from the called germline gene at one end, perhaps through a read error. V gene TRBV4-1 combines with J gene TRBJ1-5; D may be TRBD1 (5 bases). The CDR3 has 15 residues. CDR1 and CDR2 (germline): MGHRA, YSYEKL. CDR3 in amino acids: CASSQDSTKGLTQNF. In DNA form, the CDR3 reads TGCGCCAGCAGCCAAGATTCGACAAAGGGGTTAACGCAGAATTTT.

This chain joins TRBV2 and TRBJ2-7, with TRBD1 matching 7 bases. V lost 5 bases and J lost 5; bases outside the gene matches: 3. This CDR3 has 12 residues. Germline V gives CDR1 SNHLY, CDR2 FYNNEI. CDR3 region: CASSFTGDEQYF. CDR3 in DNA: TGTGCCAGCAGTTTTACAGGGGACGAGCAGTACTTC.